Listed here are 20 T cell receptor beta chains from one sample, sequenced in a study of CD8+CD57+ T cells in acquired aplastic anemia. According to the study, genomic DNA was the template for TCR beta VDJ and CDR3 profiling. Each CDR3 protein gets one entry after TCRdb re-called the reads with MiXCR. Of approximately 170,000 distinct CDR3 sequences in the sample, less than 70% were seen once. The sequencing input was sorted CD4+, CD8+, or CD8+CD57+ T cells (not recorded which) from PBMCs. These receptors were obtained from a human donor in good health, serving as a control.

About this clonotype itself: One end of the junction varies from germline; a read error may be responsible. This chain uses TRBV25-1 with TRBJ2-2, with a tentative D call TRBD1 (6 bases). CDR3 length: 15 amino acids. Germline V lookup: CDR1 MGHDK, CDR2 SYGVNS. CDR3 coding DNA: TGTGCCAGCAGTCCATGGACAGTATACACCGGGGAGCTGTCTTTT. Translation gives CASSPWTVYTGELSF.

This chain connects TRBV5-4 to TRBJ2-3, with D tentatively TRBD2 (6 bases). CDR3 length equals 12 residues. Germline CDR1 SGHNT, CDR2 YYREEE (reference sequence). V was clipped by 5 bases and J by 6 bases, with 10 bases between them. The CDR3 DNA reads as TGTGCCAGCAGTCCACGGGGGGATACGCAGTATTTT. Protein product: CASSPRGDTQYF. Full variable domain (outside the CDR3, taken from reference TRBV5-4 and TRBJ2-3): ETGVTQSPTHLIKTRGQQVTLRCSSQSGHNTVSWYQQALGQGPQFIFQYYREEENGRGNFPPRFSGLQFPNYSSELNVNALELDDSALYLCASSPRGDTQYFGPGTRLTVL.

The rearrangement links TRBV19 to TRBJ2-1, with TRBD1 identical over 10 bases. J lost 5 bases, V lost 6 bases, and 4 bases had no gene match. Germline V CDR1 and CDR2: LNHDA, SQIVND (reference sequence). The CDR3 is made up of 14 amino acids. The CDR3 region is CASRAGTGDNEQFF. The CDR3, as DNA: TGTGCCAGTAGGGCTGGGACAGGGGACAATGAGCAGTTCTTC.

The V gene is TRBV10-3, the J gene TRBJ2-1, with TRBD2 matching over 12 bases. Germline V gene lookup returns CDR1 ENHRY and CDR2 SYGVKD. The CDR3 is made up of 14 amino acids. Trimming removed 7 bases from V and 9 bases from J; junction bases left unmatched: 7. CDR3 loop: CAITASGGAAEQFF. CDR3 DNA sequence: TGTGCCATCACCGCTAGCGGGGGGGCTGCTGAGCAGTTCTTC.

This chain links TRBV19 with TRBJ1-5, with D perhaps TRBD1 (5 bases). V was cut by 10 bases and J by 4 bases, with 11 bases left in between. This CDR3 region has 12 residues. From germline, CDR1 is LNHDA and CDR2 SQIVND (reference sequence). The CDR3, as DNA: TGTGCCACCCAGGGTGGGAATCAGCCCCAGCATTTT. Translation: CATQGGNQPQHF.

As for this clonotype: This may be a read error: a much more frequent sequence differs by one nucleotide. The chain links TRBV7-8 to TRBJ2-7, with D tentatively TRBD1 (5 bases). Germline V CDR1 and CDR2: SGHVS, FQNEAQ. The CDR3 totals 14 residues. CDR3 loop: CASTGPTVSYQQYF. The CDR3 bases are TGTGCCAGCACCGGACCGACAGTCTCCTACCAGCAGTACTTC.

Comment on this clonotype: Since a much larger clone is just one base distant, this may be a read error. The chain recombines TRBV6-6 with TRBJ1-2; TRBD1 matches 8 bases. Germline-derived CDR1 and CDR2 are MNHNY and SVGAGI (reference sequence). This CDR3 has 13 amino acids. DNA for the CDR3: TGTGCCAGCAGCCCAGGGGGCCGCAACGGCTACGCCTTC. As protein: CASSPGGRNGYAF.

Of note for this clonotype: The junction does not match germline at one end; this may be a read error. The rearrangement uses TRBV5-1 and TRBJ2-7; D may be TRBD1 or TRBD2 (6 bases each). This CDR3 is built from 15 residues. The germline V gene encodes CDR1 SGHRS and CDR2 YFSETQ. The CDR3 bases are TGCGCCAGCAGCTTGGTGTCGGGGGCGTTCGACGAGCAGTGCTTC. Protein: CASSLVSGAFDEQCF.

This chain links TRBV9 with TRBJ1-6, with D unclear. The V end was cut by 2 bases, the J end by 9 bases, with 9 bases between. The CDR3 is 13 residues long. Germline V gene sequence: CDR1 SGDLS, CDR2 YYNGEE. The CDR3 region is CASSVALGSPLHF. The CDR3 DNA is TGTGCCAGCAGCGTGGCTTTGGGTTCACCCCTCCACTTT.

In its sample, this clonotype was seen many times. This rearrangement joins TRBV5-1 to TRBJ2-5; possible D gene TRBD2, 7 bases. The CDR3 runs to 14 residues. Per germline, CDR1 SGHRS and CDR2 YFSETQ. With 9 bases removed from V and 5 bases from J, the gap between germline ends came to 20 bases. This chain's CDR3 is CATRPGGARETQYF. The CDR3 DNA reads TGCGCCACGCGTCCTGGGGGGGCGAGGGAGACCCAGTACTTC.

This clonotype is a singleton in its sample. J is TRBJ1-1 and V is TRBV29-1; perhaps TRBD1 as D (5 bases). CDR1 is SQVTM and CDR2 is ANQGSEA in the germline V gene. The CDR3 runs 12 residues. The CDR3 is CGADIMNTEAFF. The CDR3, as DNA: TGCGGCGCGGACATTATGAACACTGAAGCTTTCTTT.

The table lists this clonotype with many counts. The CDR3 sequence is CASSLNPAGGEQYF. The DNA for the CDR3 is TGTGCCAGCAGCTTAAACCCGGCCGGGGGCGAGCAGTACTTC. V and J are TRBV7-3 and TRBJ2-7, with a possible D match to TRBD2 (6 bases). The CDR3 is made up of 14 amino acids. Trimming took 1 base from V and 6 from J, leaving 13 bases between them. CDR1 SGHTA and CDR2 FQGTGA come from the germline V gene.

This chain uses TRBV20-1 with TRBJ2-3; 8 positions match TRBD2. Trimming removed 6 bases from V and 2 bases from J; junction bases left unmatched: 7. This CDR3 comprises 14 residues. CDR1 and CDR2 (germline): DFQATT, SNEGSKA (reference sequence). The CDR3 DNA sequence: TGCAGTGCCAGCGAGCGGGGGAACACAGATACGCAGTATTTT. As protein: CSASERGNTDTQYF.

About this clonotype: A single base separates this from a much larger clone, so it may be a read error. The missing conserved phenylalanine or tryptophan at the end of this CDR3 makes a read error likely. CDR3 nucleotide sequence: TGTGCCAGCAGTTACCGTCAAGGACTGTTTTCT. Translation gives CASSYRQGLFS. The genes are TRBV6-6 and TRBJ1-4; no clear D. The CDR3 is made up of 11 amino acids. Trimming cost V 2 bases and J 13 bases, with 8 bases left between them. Germline lookup yields CDR1 MNHNY and CDR2 SVGAGI (reference sequence).

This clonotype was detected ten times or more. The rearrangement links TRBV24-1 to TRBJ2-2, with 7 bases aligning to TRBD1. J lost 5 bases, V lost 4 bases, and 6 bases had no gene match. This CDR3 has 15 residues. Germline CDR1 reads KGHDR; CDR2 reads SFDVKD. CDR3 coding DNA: TGTGCCACCAGTGAGGGGACAGTATTGACCGGGGAGCTGTTTTTT. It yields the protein CATSEGTVLTGELFF.

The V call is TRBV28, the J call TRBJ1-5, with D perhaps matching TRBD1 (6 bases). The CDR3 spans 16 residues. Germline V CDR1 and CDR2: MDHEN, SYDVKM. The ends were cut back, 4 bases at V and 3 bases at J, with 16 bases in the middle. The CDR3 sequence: CASSSFGGDINQPQHF. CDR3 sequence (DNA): TGTGCCAGCAGTTCTTTCGGGGGGGACATCAATCAGCCCCAGCATTTT. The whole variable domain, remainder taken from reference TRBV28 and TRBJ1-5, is DVKVTQSSRYLVKRTGEKVFLECVQDMDHENMFWYRQDPGLGLRLIYFSYDVKMKEKGDIPEGYSVSREKKERFSLILESASTNQTSMYLCASSSFGGDINQPQHFGDGTRLSIL.

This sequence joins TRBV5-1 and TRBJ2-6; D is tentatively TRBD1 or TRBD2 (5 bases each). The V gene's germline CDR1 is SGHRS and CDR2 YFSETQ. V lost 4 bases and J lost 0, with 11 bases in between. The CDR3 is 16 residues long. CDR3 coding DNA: TGCGCCAGCAGCAGGGACGGAAACTCTGGGGCCAACGTCCTGACTTTC. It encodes CASSRDGNSGANVLTF.

This CDR3 reads CASTRDSSNQPQHF. CDR3 DNA sequence: TGTGCCAGCACCCGGGACAGTAGCAATCAGCCCCAGCATTTT. The chain couples TRBV12-3 or TRBV12-4 to TRBJ1-5; 7 bases match TRBD1. The CDR3 spans 14 residues. V gave up 7 bases and J gave up 0 bases; unmatched junction bases: 3.

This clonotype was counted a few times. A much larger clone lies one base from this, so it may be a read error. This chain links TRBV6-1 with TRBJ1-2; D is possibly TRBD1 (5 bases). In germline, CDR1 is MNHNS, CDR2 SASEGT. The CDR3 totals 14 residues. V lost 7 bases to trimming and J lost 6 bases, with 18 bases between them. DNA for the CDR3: TGTGCCAGCAATTCCCTGGGGGGGGTCGATGGCTACACCTTC. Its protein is CASNSLGGVDGYTF.

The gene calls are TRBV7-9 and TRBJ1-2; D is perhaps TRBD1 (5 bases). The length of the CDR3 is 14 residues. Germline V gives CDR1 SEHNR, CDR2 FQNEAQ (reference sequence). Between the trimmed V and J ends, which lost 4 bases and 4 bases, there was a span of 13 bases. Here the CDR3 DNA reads TGTGCCAGCAGCTACCGGGGGGGGACCTATGGCTACACCTTC. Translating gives CASSYRGGTYGYTF.